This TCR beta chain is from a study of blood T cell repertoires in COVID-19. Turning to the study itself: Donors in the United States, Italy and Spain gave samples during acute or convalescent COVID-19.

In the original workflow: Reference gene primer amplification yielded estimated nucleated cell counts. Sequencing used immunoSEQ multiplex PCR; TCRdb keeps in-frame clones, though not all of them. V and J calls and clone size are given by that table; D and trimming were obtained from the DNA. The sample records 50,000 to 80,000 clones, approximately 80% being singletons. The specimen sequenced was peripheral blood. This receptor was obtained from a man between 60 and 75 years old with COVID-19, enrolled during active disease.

CDR3 in DNA: TGTGCCAGCAGCTTCCGGATCGGGGGCACAGATACGCAGTATTTT. This gives the protein CASSFRIGGTDTQYF. The V gene is TRBV5-5, the J gene TRBJ2-3, with D perhaps matching TRBD2 (5 bases). Trimming stripped 2 bases from V and 1 base from J, with 11 bases between. Germline CDR1 SGHKS, CDR2 YYEKEE (reference sequence). The CDR3 is 15 amino acids.